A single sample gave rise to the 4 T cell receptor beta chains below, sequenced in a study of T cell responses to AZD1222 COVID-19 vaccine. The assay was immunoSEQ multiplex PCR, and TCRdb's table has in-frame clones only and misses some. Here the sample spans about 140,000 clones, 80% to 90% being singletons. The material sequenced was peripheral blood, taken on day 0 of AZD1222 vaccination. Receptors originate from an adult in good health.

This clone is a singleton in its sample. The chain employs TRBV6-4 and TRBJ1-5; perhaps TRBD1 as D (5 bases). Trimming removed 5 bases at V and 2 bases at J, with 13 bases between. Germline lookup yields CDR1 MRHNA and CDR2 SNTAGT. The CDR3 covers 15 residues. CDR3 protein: CASSPGALGNQPQHF. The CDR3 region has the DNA TGTGCCAGCAGTCCCGGGGCGTTGGGCAATCAGCCCCAGCATTTT.

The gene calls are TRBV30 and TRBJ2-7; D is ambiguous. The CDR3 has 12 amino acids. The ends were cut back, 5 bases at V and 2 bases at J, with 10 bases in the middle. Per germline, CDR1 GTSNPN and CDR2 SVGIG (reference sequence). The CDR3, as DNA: TGTGCCTGGGAAAGGCGACCCTACGAGCAGTACTTC. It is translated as CAWERRPYEQYF.

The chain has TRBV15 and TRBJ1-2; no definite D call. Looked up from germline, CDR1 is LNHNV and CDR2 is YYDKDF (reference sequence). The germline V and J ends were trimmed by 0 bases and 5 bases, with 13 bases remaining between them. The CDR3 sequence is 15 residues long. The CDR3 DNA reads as TGTGCCACCAGCAGAGATAGAGGGAAGGGATATGGCTACACCTTC. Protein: CATSRDRGKGYGYTF.

The DNA for the CDR3 is TGTGCCAGCAGCCAAGATCGAGGGGTAGCGGGGGGCTCAGATACGCAGTATTTT. It is translated as CASSQDRGVAGGSDTQYF. The chain links TRBV4-2 to TRBJ2-3, with 10 bases matching TRBD2. The CDR3 extends over 18 amino acids. With 0 bases clipped from V and 4 bases from J, the junction kept 10 bases outside the gene matches. CDR1 LGHNA and CDR2 YNFKEQ come from the germline V gene.